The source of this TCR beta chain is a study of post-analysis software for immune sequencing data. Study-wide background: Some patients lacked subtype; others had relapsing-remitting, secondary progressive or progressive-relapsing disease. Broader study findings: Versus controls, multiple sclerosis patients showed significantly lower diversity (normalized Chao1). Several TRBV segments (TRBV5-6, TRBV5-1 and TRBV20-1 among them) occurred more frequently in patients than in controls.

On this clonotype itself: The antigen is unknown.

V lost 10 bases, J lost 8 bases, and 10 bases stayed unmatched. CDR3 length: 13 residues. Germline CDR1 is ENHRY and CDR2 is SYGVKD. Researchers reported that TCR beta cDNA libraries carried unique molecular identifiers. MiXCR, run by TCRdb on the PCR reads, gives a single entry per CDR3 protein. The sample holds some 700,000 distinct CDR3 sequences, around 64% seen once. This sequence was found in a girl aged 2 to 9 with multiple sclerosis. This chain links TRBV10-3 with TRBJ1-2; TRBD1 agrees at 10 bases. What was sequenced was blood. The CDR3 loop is CATDTGTGEGYTF. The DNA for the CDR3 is TGTGCCACGGATACCGGGACAGGGGAGGGCTACACCTTC.